This is a list of T cell receptor beta chains from one sample in a study of T cells after yellow fever vaccination. MiXCR was run by TCRdb on the 5' RACE reads, yielding one entry per CDR3 protein. The sample holds some 96,000 distinct CDR3 sequences; almost 9% are singletons and the top ten take 16%. The specimen was CD8+ T cells not binding an NS4B(214-222) dextramer, sorted from PBMCs, collected around 14 days after the first yellow fever vaccination. The receptors stem from a man aged 18 to 30 who received the YFV17D yellow fever vaccine. Both conserved end residues are part of each CDR3. Each record gives: V gene, D gene, clone size, J gene, CDR3 protein, CDR3 DNA. D genes are given only for firm matches. Size tells how often a clone was seen (once, few, many) or the class of an expanded clone, and some rows leave it out.

v_call: TRBV5-6
d_call: TRBD1
clone_size: NA
j_call: TRBJ2-2
cdr3_aa: CASSLTGTEITGELFF
cdr3_nt: TGTGCCAGCAGCTTAACCGGGACAGAGATCACCGGGGAGCTGTTTTTT

v_call: TRBV24-1
d_call: NA
clone_size: few
j_call: TRBJ1-2
cdr3_aa: CATSDGDGYTF
cdr3_nt: TGTGCCACCAGTGATGGGGATGGCTACACCTTC

v_call: TRBV27
d_call: NA
clone_size: NA
j_call: TRBJ2-1
cdr3_aa: CASSPTAETSNEQFF
cdr3_nt: TGTGCCAGCAGTCCCACAGCTGAAACGAGCAATGAGCAGTTCTTC

v_call: TRBV4-3
d_call: TRBD1
clone_size: many
j_call: TRBJ2-3
cdr3_aa: CASSQDRDRGSPTDTQYF
cdr3_nt: TGCGCCAGCAGCCAAGACCGGGACAGGGGCTCCCCCACAGATACGCAGTATTTT

v_call: TRBV27
d_call: NA
clone_size: NA
j_call: TRBJ2-6
cdr3_aa: CASSLLTGANVLTF
cdr3_nt: TGTGCCAGCAGTTTGCTAACTGGGGCCAACGTCCTGACTTTC

v_call: TRBV7-9
d_call: NA
clone_size: NA
j_call: TRBJ1-2
cdr3_aa: CASSLSPGDPNYGYTF
cdr3_nt: TGTGCCAGCAGCTTATCTCCAGGTGATCCTAACTATGGCTACACCTTC

v_call: TRBV12-3/TRBV12-4
d_call: TRBD1
clone_size: few
j_call: TRBJ1-5
cdr3_aa: CASSRTGTGSQPQHF
cdr3_nt: TGTGCCAGCAGCCGGACCGGGACAGGGAGTCAGCCCCAGCATTTT

v_call: TRBV7-6
d_call: TRBD1
clone_size: NA
j_call: TRBJ2-1
cdr3_aa: CASSSRTGVSYNEQFF
cdr3_nt: TGTGCCAGCAGCTCGCGGACAGGGGTTTCCTACAATGAGCAGTTCTTC

v_call: TRBV12-3/TRBV12-4
d_call: NA
clone_size: few
j_call: TRBJ1-6
cdr3_aa: CAIPGKGNSPLHF
cdr3_nt: TGTGCCATCCCTGGAAAGGGAAATTCACCCCTCCACTTT

v_call: TRBV7-9
d_call: NA
clone_size: few
j_call: TRBJ2-3
cdr3_aa: CASSPPRGVGTDTQYF
cdr3_nt: TGTGCCAGCAGCCCCCCCCGGGGAGTGGGCACAGATACGCAGTATTTT

v_call: TRBV9
d_call: TRBD1
clone_size: NA
j_call: TRBJ1-2
cdr3_aa: CASSAGTGDLYYGYTF
cdr3_nt: TGTGCCAGCAGCGCCGGGACAGGGGATCTCTACTATGGCTACACCTTC

v_call: TRBV7-2
d_call: NA
clone_size: many
j_call: TRBJ1-5
cdr3_aa: CASSLDGTLYSNQPQHF
cdr3_nt: TGTGCCAGCAGCTTGGACGGGACACTCTATAGCAATCAGCCCCAGCATTTT

v_call: TRBV5-1
d_call: NA
clone_size: NA
j_call: TRBJ2-2
cdr3_aa: CASSLRPENTGELFF
cdr3_nt: TGCGCCAGCAGCTTGAGGCCAGAAAACACCGGGGAGCTGTTTTTT

v_call: TRBV10-3
d_call: NA
clone_size: few
j_call: TRBJ2-7
cdr3_aa: CAIGAGDQTYEQYF
cdr3_nt: TGTGCCATCGGGGCCGGGGATCAAACCTACGAGCAGTACTTC

v_call: TRBV4-1
d_call: NA
clone_size: few
j_call: TRBJ1-1
cdr3_aa: CASSQADDWLENTEAFF
cdr3_nt: TGCGCCAGCAGCCAAGCGGACGACTGGCTGGAGAACACTGAAGCTTTCTTT

v_call: TRBV10-3
d_call: NA
clone_size: NA
j_call: TRBJ1-2
cdr3_aa: CAITPTGTGLYGYTF
cdr3_nt: TGTGCCATCACCCCGACCGGGACTGGACTCTATGGCTACACCTTC

v_call: TRBV5-3
d_call: TRBD1
clone_size: once
j_call: TRBJ1-5
cdr3_aa: CAMGSRGTNQPQHF
cdr3_nt: TGTGCCATGGGATCCAGGGGGACCAATCAGCCCCAGCATTTT

v_call: TRBV12-3/TRBV12-4
d_call: NA
clone_size: NA
j_call: TRBJ2-3
cdr3_aa: CATNPAATGSPDTQYF
cdr3_nt: TGTGCCACCAACCCGGCTGCAACGGGTTCCCCCGATACGCAGTATTTT

v_call: TRBV12-3/TRBV12-4
d_call: NA
clone_size: NA
j_call: TRBJ1-1
cdr3_aa: CASSFSTYTEAFF
cdr3_nt: TGTGCCAGCAGTTTCTCTACATACACTGAAGCTTTCTTT

v_call: TRBV30
d_call: NA
clone_size: few
j_call: TRBJ2-6
cdr3_aa: CAWGAGANGANVLTF
cdr3_nt: TGTGCCTGGGGGGCGGGGGCGAACGGGGCCAACGTCCTGACTTTC

v_call: TRBV5-1
d_call: TRBD1
clone_size: many
j_call: TRBJ2-1
cdr3_aa: CASSFSGTGNNEQFF
cdr3_nt: TGCGCCAGCAGCTTTTCCGGGACAGGGAACAATGAGCAGTTCTTC

v_call: TRBV25-1
d_call: TRBD2
clone_size: few
j_call: TRBJ2-3
cdr3_aa: CASSESLAGWGTDTQYF
cdr3_nt: TGTGCCAGCAGTGAATCTCTAGCGGGATGGGGTACAGATACGCAGTATTTT

v_call: TRBV12-3/TRBV12-4
d_call: NA
clone_size: NA
j_call: TRBJ2-5
cdr3_aa: CASSLDRIQETQYF
cdr3_nt: TGTGCCAGCAGTTTAGACAGGATCCAAGAGACCCAGTACTTC

v_call: TRBV7-9
d_call: TRBD1
clone_size: few
j_call: TRBJ2-7
cdr3_aa: CATRDRYEQYF
cdr3_nt: TGTGCCACCCGGGACAGGTACGAGCAGTACTTC

v_call: TRBV29-1
d_call: NA
clone_size: few
j_call: TRBJ2-2
cdr3_aa: CSVETLGANTGELFF
cdr3_nt: TGCAGCGTTGAGACTCTCGGGGCGAACACCGGGGAGCTGTTTTTT